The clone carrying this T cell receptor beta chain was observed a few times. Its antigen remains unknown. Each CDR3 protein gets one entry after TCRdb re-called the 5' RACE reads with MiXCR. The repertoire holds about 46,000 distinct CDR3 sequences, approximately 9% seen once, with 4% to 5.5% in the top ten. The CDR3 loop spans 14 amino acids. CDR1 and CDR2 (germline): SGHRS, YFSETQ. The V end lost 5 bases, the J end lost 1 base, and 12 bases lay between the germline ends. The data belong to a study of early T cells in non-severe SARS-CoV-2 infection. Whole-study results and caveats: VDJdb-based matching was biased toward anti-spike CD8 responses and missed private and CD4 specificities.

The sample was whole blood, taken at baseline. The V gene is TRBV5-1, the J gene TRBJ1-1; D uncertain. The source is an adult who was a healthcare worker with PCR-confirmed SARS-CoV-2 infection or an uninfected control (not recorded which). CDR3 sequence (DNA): TGCGCCAGCAGGCTGGACCCGGGGAACACTGAAGCTTTCTTT. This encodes CASRLDPGNTEAFF.